Described below is a single TCR beta chain sequence and its context. Original handling: The assay estimated nucleated cells by amplifying reference gene primers. Some clones are missing from TCRdb's copy, which holds only in-frame ones; the method was immunoSEQ multiplex PCR. That table supplies the V and J calls and clone size; D and trimming were determined from the DNA. The repertoire holds about 140,000 clones, with 70% to 85% as singletons. Per the germline V gene, CDR1 is LNHDA and CDR2 is SQIVND (reference sequence). The CDR3 length is 17 residues. The ends were cut back, 2 bases at V and 2 bases at J, with 13 bases in the middle. This entry belongs to a study of blood T cell repertoires in COVID-19. In the study overall: COVID-19 samples from acute and convalescent phases originated in the United States, Italy and Spain. T cells, B-cell-depleted T cells, or PBMCs supplied cDNA or gDNA.

The chain employs TRBV19 and TRBJ2-6; a possible D gene is TRBD2 (6 bases). Sequenced sample: peripheral blood. The receptor was isolated from a woman at least 80 years old in a cohort sampled during active or convalescent COVID-19. The CDR3 DNA sequence: TGTGCCAGTAGTATAAGGTGGGGGGTCACTGGGGCCAACGTCCTGACTTTC. This codes for CASSIRWGVTGANVLTF.